The 4 T cell receptor beta chains below were found in one sample sequenced in a study of blood T cells in healthy people across ages. PCR was performed a second time for roughly 7 to 11 cycles using a sample-barcoded 5' primer and a J-beta primer mix. TCRdb processed the 5' RACE reads anew with MiXCR; each CDR3 protein has one entry. In the table there are fewer than 700,000 distinct CDR3 sequences, roughly 43% of which are singletons. The sample consisted of blood. These receptors all come from a man older than 75 in good health.

This clonotype has more than one count but fewer than ten. This chain uses TRBV3-1 with TRBJ2-3, with D uncertain. CDR1 is LGHDT and CDR2 is YNNKEL in the germline V gene (reference sequence). CDR3 length: 12 residues. V lost 4 bases and J lost 4, with 6 bases in between. The CDR3 spells CASSPNPDTQYF. The CDR3 coding sequence is TGTGCCAGCAGCCCGAACCCAGATACGCAGTATTTT.

The table lists this clonotype with a few counts. The chain combines TRBV29-1 with TRBJ2-7; perhaps D is TRBD1 or TRBD2 (5 bases each). Trimming pared 5 bases from V and 2 bases from J, leaving 16 bases between. CDR3 length: 14 amino acids. Germline CDR1 reads SQVTM; CDR2 reads ANQGSEA. The CDR3 nucleotides are TGCAGCGTTAACCCCGGGGCCGACCCCTACGAGCAGTACTTC. Its translation: CSVNPGADPYEQYF.

J is TRBJ2-1 and V is TRBV20-1; possible D gene TRBD2, 5 bases. Germline CDR1 DFQATT, CDR2 SNEGSKA (reference sequence). The CDR3 extends over 14 amino acids. The V and J ends lost 5 bases and 7 bases respectively, with 18 bases between them. CDR3 residues: CSAALGLGLNEQFF. For the CDR3, the DNA is TGCAGTGCTGCTCTCGGACTTGGTTTGAATGAGCAGTTCTTC.

In its sample, this clonotype was seen a few times. The chain recombines TRBV10-3 with TRBJ2-1; the D is unclear. Per the germline V gene, CDR1 is ENHRY and CDR2 is SYGVKD. V gave up 5 bases and J gave up 2 bases, with 13 bases separating them. The CDR3 has 15 residues. The CDR3 loop reads CAISRSASAYNEQFF. CDR3 DNA: TGTGCCATCAGTCGGTCAGCATCTGCCTACAATGAGCAGTTCTTC.